The 9 T cell receptor beta chains below were found in one sample sequenced in a study of blood T cell repertoires in COVID-19. Method: immunoSEQ multiplex PCR; TCRdb's copy keeps in-frame clones and lacks some. This table has about 160,000 clones, roughly 90% appearing once. Specimen: PBMCs or T cells enriched from blood (not recorded which). The receptors were sampled from a woman aged 45-65 years who had recovered from COVID-19.

The genes are TRBV21-1 and TRBJ2-4; TRBD1, the table's D call, was not compared with the DNA. TRBV21-1 is a pseudogene. The CDR3 extends over 14 amino acids. Here the CDR3 reads CASSNVPGQGPGYF. The CDR3 nucleotides are TGTGCCAGCAGCAACGTCCCGGGACAGGGTCCCGGGTACTTC.

The genes are TRBV7-3 and TRBJ1-1; TRBD1 matches 7 bases. The V gene end was trimmed by 1 base and the J gene end by 5 bases; junction bases not matched to a gene: 4. In germline, CDR1 is SGHTA, CDR2 FQGTGA. The CDR3 totals 14 residues. The CDR3 DNA reads TGTGCCAGCAGCTTAAGAGAGGGGGCTACTGAAGCTTTCTTT. The encoded protein is CASSLREGATEAFF.

The chain has TRBV5-4 and TRBJ1-6; 7 bases match TRBD1. CDR3 length: 14 amino acids. Germline lookup yields CDR1 SGHNT and CDR2 YYREEE (reference sequence). V dropped 3 bases and J dropped 6; count of bases not matched to a gene: 3. The CDR3 sequence: CASSSGQFNSPLHF. For the CDR3, the DNA is TGTGCCAGCAGCTCGGGACAGTTTAATTCACCCCTCCACTTT.

The rearrangement joins TRBV4-1 to TRBJ1-1, with D hard to call. In germline, CDR1 is MGHRA, CDR2 YSYEKL. Deletions cut 3 bases from V and 0 bases from J, with 17 bases between. The length of the CDR3 is 17 residues. The chain's CDR3 is CASSHGSGLGMNTEAFF. As DNA, the CDR3 is TGCGCCAGCAGCCATGGGAGCGGGCTGGGAATGAACACTGAAGCTTTCTTT.

This clone was picked up one time. The J gene is TRBJ2-1, the V gene TRBV11-3; 7 bases are a match to TRBD2. Losses at the gene ends were 5 bases for V and 7 bases for J; bases not matched to a gene: 5. Germline CDR1 reads SGHNT; CDR2 reads YENEEA. The CDR3 consists of 13 residues. The CDR3 here is CASSPVGRNEQFF. As DNA, the CDR3 is TGTGCCAGCAGCCCCGTCGGGAGGAATGAGCAGTTCTTC.

Written as DNA, the CDR3 is TGTGCCAGCAGCTCCTTCACAGATACGCAGTATTTT. This sequence encodes CASSSFTDTQYF. The rearrangement uses TRBV7-6 and TRBJ2-3; D is undetermined. Germline V gene sequence: CDR1 SGHVS, CDR2 FNYEAQ. This CDR3 comprises 12 residues. V was pared by 4 bases and J by 2 bases, with 4 bases between.

V is TRBV7-9 and J is TRBJ1-4; D ambiguous. V was shortened by 1 base and J by 8 bases, with 8 bases between the two germline ends. This CDR3 has 13 residues. The V gene's germline CDR1 is SEHNR and CDR2 FQNEAQ (reference sequence). This CDR3 reads CASSLGGPEKLFF. The CDR3 nucleotides read TGTGCCAGCAGCTTAGGCGGTCCAGAAAAACTGTTTTTT.

This chain connects TRBV5-6 to TRBJ1-5; D not certain. From germline, CDR1 is SGHDT and CDR2 YYEEEE. Trimming left V 0 bases short and J 2 bases short, with 18 bases between. This CDR3 comprises 18 residues. The CDR3 spells CASSLGELRLMGNQPQHF. In nucleotides, the CDR3 is TGTGCCAGCAGCTTGGGGGAGCTCAGACTCATGGGCAATCAGCCCCAGCATTTT.

This chain connects TRBV18 to TRBJ1-1; perhaps TRBD1 as D (6 bases). CDR3 length equals 16 residues. With 5 bases removed from V and 1 base from J, the gap between germline ends came to 17 bases. The germline V gene encodes CDR1 KGHSH and CDR2 LQKENI. CDR3 region: CASSSPRGGSNTEAFF. The DNA for the CDR3 is TGTGCCAGCTCATCCCCTCGGGGGGGCTCGAACACTGAAGCTTTCTTT.